This TCR beta chain was sequenced in a study of shared T cell receptors in the human thymus. Germline trimming cut 5 bases from V and 6 bases from J; bases unmatched to any gene: 5. Germline V CDR1 and CDR2: SGHTA, FQGTGA. This CDR3 comprises 14 residues. Produced via immunoSEQ multiplex PCR; TCRdb's table is partial and in-frame only. In the table there are hundreds of thousands of clones, roughly 88% of which are singletons. These records were also assigned to another study, of human thymus T cells. As that study records: It was healthy Finnish infants having corrective surgery for congenital heart defects who were the donors. Thymic resections from corrective heart surgery supplied the tissue. Thymic as well as blood repertoires seemed to favor certain V and J genes unevenly. In unrelated individuals, thymic repertoires overlapped highly, according to related research.

The TCR comes from a boy younger than two with a congenital heart defect. The chain recombines TRBV7-3 with TRBJ2-1; 9 bases match TRBD2. Sequencing used thymocytes. Here the CDR3 DNA reads TGTGCCAGCAGCCCTAGCGGGGCTGCCAATGAGCAGTTCTTC. This sequence encodes CASSPSGAANEQFF. Supplemented by reference TRBV7-3 and TRBJ2-1, the full variable domain reads GAGVSQTPSNKVTEKGKYVELRCDPISGHTALYWYRQSLGQGPEFLIYFQGTGAADDSGLPNDRFFAVRPEGSVSTLKIQRTERGDSAVYLCASSPSGAANEQFFGPGTRLTVL.